A single sample is the source of the 21 T cell receptor beta chains below, sequenced in a study of tumor-infiltrating lymphocytes in primary liver carcinoma. Bulk tissue was left unsorted, and RNA and DNA were co-extracted from roughly 20-30 mg of it. Production of TCR beta cDNA used 400 to 650 ng total RNA together with a constant-region primer. Three nested multiplex PCR rounds, a slightly modified ARM-PCR method, built the TCR beta libraries. For around 10 cycles apiece, the opening two PCR rounds ran with TRBV1-TRBV30 forward primers and a C-beta reverse primer. One entry per CDR3 protein results from TCRdb running MiXCR on the multiplex PCR reads. Of more than 60,000 distinct CDR3 sequences listed, 60% to 75% are singletons. The sample taken for sequencing was liver tumor tissue from sampling region 4. Described subset: tumor region T4, right-lateral pole. The receptors derive from a man aged 35 to 55 with primary liver carcinoma and hepatitis B virus infection.

This clonotype showed up many times. The CDR3 loop is CASSARTGGNTGELFF. Here the CDR3 DNA reads TGTGCCAGCAGCGCCCGGACAGGGGGGAACACCGGGGAGCTGTTTTTT. The chain links TRBV7-9 to TRBJ2-2; 10 bases are a match to TRBD1. The CDR3 contains 16 residues. Per the germline V gene, CDR1 is SEHNR and CDR2 is FQNEAQ (reference sequence). The V gene end was trimmed by 5 bases and the J gene end by 1 base; junction bases not matched to a gene: 4.

Concerning this clonotype itself: The CDR3 ends on some other residue instead of the conserved phenylalanine or tryptophan, so this is likely a read error. This chain joins TRBV6-5 and TRBJ2-6; TRBD1 agrees at 8 bases. CDR1 is MNHEY, CDR2 SVGAGI, per germline. The CDR3 consists of 18 residues. CDR3 nucleotides: TGTGCCAACAGTCTTTGGACAGGGATGAAGGCTGGGGCCAACGTCCTGACTCTC. This codes for CANSLWTGMKAGANVLTL.

This clonotype has only one observation. It may be a read error: a sequence one base away is much more abundant. The chain uses TRBV4-1 and TRBJ2-1; 12 positions agree with TRBD2. Germline CDR1 reads MGHRA; CDR2 reads YSYEKL. The CDR3 runs 16 residues. CDR3 protein: CTSSQVGTSGYNEQSF. The CDR3 DNA sequence: TGCACCAGCAGCCAAGTCGGGACTAGCGGGTACAATGAGCAGTCCTTC.

In regard to this clonotype: The junction departs from the called germline gene at one end, perhaps through a read error. The chain couples TRBV5-6 to TRBJ2-3; 8 bases agree with TRBD2. The CDR3 length is 15 residues. Germline V gene lookup returns CDR1 SGHDT and CDR2 YYEEEE. As DNA, the CDR3 is TGTGCCAGTAGCTCGGCGGGAGGTCCCACAGATACGCAGTATTTT. Translation: CASSSAGGPTDTQYF.

To note about this clonotype: One end of the junction varies from germline; a read error may be responsible. In DNA form, the CDR3 reads TGCAGTGTTAAGGGACTTAACAAAGAGACCCAGTATTTC. Protein sequence: CSVKGLNKETQYF. V is TRBV29-1 and J is TRBJ2-5; possible D gene TRBD2, 6 bases. Germline V gives CDR1 SQVTM, CDR2 ANQGSEA. The CDR3 consists of 13 residues.

This clonotype has at least ten counts. This chain links TRBV5-1 with TRBJ2-7; D is undetermined. Trimming pared 0 bases from V and 5 bases from J, leaving 15 bases between. CDR1 and CDR2 from the germline V gene are SGHRS and YFSETQ. The CDR3 spans 15 residues. This CDR3 reads CASSLGGRRGDEQYF. CDR3 in DNA: TGCGCCAGCAGCTTGGGTGGTCGTCGTGGTGACGAGCAGTACTTC.

In the case of this clonotype: An end of the junction differs from the germline gene, which may be a read error. V and J are TRBV11-2 and TRBJ2-7; TRBD2 is a possible D gene (5 bases). The CDR3 runs to 13 residues. The germline V gene encodes CDR1 SGHAT and CDR2 FQNNGV. The CDR3 DNA reads as TGTGCCAACAGCTTAGTTCTAGCTGGTGAGCAGTACTTC. It encodes CANSLVLAGEQYF.

Remarks on this clonotype: No conserved phenylalanine or tryptophan is present at the end of the CDR3, so a read error is the likely explanation. Because the CDR3's place on the DNA is in doubt, the DNA is left out and the CDR3 is given as listed by TCRdb. The rearrangement links TRBV11-1 to TRBJ2-7. The CDR3 numbers 15 amino acids, ends counted. CDR1 and CDR2 from the germline V gene are SGHAT and FQDESV (reference sequence). The CDR3 sequence: CASSLEATVSYERYL.

In this sample, this clonotype turned up a few times. Given a much more abundant clone one base away, this may be a read error. The gene calls are TRBV29-1 and TRBJ2-2; D call uncertain. Germline values: CDR1 SQVTM, CDR2 ANQGSEA. The ends were cut back, 0 bases at V and 6 bases at J, with 2 bases in the middle. The CDR3 contains 11 residues. This CDR3 is CSVEEPGELFF. The CDR3 DNA sequence: TGCAGCGTTGAAGAACCCGGGGAGCTGTTTTTT.

A note on this clonotype: Likely a read error: the CDR3 ends without its conserved phenylalanine or tryptophan. The chain has TRBV6-1 and TRBJ1-5; 12 bases map to TRBD1. V shed 2 bases, J shed 9 bases, and the junction held 8 bases outside the gene matches. The CDR3 consists of 16 residues. CDR1 and CDR2 from the germline V gene are MNHNS and SASEGT. The CDR3 region is CASSELGTGGDRPQHY. CDR3 nucleotides: TGTGCCAGCAGTGAATTAGGGACAGGGGGCGATCGGCCCCAGCATTAT.

With respect to this clonotype: This may stem from a read error, because a much larger clone lies one nucleotide away. The chain joins TRBV20-1 to TRBJ1-1; tentative D call: TRBD1 (6 bases). Deletions cut 6 bases from V and 5 bases from J, with 22 bases between. The CDR3 totals 15 residues. The germline V gene encodes CDR1 DFQATT and CDR2 SNEGSKA (reference sequence). The CDR3 DNA is TGCAGTGCCCCAAAAGGGGACACCATAGGAACTGAAGCTTTCTTT. Protein sequence: CSAPKGDTIGTEAFF.

The V call is TRBV6-5, the J call TRBJ1-2; D remains unclear. Germline loops: CDR1 MNHEY, CDR2 SVGAGI. CDR3 size: 12 residues. The CDR3 region has the DNA TGTGTTAGCAGTTCGGGCGGTTATGGCTACACCTTC. It is translated as CVSSSGGYGYTF.

With regard to this clonotype: At one of its ends the junction is not consistent with the germline gene, which may arise from a read error. The chain recombines TRBV11-2 with TRBJ1-1, with D perhaps matching TRBD1 (5 bases). This CDR3 has 14 residues. Looked up from germline, CDR1 is SGHAT and CDR2 is FQNNGV. The CDR3 DNA sequence: TGTGCCAGCAACCCCCGGAATGAGGGGACTGAAGTTTTCTTT. Amino acid sequence: CASNPRNEGTEVFF. Full variable domain (rest looked up from reference TRBV11-2 and TRBJ1-1): EAGVAQSPRYKIIEKRQSVAFWCNPISGHATLYWYQQILGQGPKLLIQFQNNGVVDDSQLPKDRFSAERLKGVDSTLKIQPAKLEDSAVYLCASNPRNEGTEVFFGQGTRLTVV.

The V and J genes are TRBV9 and TRBJ1-3; tentatively, D is TRBD1 (5 bases). This CDR3 is 16 amino acids long. Germline CDR1 is SGDLS and CDR2 is YYNGEE. V dropped 0 bases and J dropped 0 bases, with 10 bases sitting between them. This CDR3 reads CASSVGGDPSGNTIYF. Written as DNA, the CDR3 is TGTGCCAGCAGCGTAGGAGGGGACCCCTCTGGAAACACCATATATTTT.

This clonotype was counted a single time. Without the conserved terminal phenylalanine or tryptophan, this CDR3 likely stems from a read error. The V gene is TRBV11-2, the J gene TRBJ2-7; no definite D call. Germline CDR1 is SGHAT and CDR2 is FQNNGV. The CDR3 contains 12 residues. This CDR3 is CASSVAGYKQYI. Here the CDR3 DNA reads TGTGCCAGCAGCGTAGCAGGCTACAAGCAGTACATC.

Remarks on this clonotype: This may arise from a read error, as a much more abundant clone is one base away. The chain couples TRBV5-6 to TRBJ2-1; maybe TRBD2 (5 bases). The V end lost 4 bases, the J end lost 6 bases, and 23 bases lay between the germline ends. Per germline, CDR1 SGHDT and CDR2 YYEEEE. The CDR3 is made up of 17 amino acids. CDR3 nucleotide sequence: TGTGCCAGCAGCCAAACCGGGGTCCCCGGGCCGTGCAATGAGCAGTTCTTC. The encoded protein is CASSQTGVPGPCNEQFF.

The table lists this clonotype with a count of one. A read error may produce the germline difference seen at one junction end. The chain couples TRBV11-2 to TRBJ2-2, with D perhaps TRBD1 (6 bases). The CDR3 is 17 amino acids. Germline values: CDR1 SGHAT, CDR2 FQNNGV. CDR3 amino acids: CTSSFDRDTVGPGELFF. Here the CDR3 DNA reads TGTACCAGCAGCTTTGACCGGGACACGGTCGGCCCCGGGGAGCTGTTTTTT.

Regarding this clonotype: At one of its ends the junction is not consistent with the germline gene, which may arise from a read error. The chain carries TRBV4-1 and TRBJ2-5, with 10 bases identical to TRBD2. The CDR3 extends over 16 amino acids. Germline V gives CDR1 MGHRA, CDR2 YSYEKL. For the CDR3, the DNA is TGTGCCAGTAGCCAAGCTCGAGCGGGAGGGGGAGAGACCCAGTACTTC. It encodes CASSQARAGGGETQYF.

Concerning this clonotype itself: Being one base from a much bigger clone, this may be a read error. The V and J genes are TRBV2 and TRBJ2-3; tentatively, D is TRBD2 (6 bases). Looked up from germline, CDR1 is SNHLY and CDR2 is FYNNEI. The CDR3 has 12 amino acids. The chain's CDR3 is CVSAEGEDTQYF. The CDR3 DNA reads as TGTGTCAGCGCGGAGGGTGAGGATACGCAGTATTTT.

The table lists this clonotype with a count of one. This likely comes from a read error, as the CDR3 has no conserved phenylalanine or tryptophan at its end. The chain joins TRBV7-9 to TRBJ2-1; TRBD2 might be the D (6 bases). Per germline, CDR1 SEHNR and CDR2 FQNEAQ (reference sequence). Trimming took off 5 bases at V and 6 bases at J, with 17 bases between the two ends. The length of the CDR3 is 15 residues. The CDR3 sequence is CASSPRGTRGNEQFL. Here the CDR3 DNA reads TGTGCCAGCAGCCCACGGGGGACGAGGGGCAATGAGCAGTTCTTA.

The table lists this clonotype with a count of one. No conserved phenylalanine or tryptophan is present at the end of the CDR3, so a read error is the likely explanation. The rearrangement uses TRBV10-3 and TRBJ2-7, with D possibly being TRBD2 (6 bases). This CDR3 has 14 amino acids. V lost 4 bases and J 1 base, leaving 11 bases between the germline ends. Germline CDR1 ENHRY, CDR2 SYGVKD. CDR3 DNA: TGTGCCATCAGTGCTAGCGAGACGTCCTACGAGCAGTACATC. This gives the protein CAISASETSYEQYI.